These 28 T cell receptor beta chains came from one sample sequenced in a study of Ad26.COV2.S vaccination and SARS-CoV-2 variants. Regarding treatment: roughly 20 received Ad26.COV2.S at low or high dose, single or two shots; roughly five received placebo; per-sample allocation not given. Sampling happened 63 days after the first vaccine or placebo injection. Libraries were prepared by immunoSEQ multiplex PCR; TCRdb keeps only in-frame clonotypes and omits some of them. The table records 440,000 or so clones, 80% to 95% of them present only once. Sequenced here: peripheral blood, sampled in a trial of Ad26.COV2.S vaccine versus placebo. Source of these receptors: a person between 18 and 65 years old who received the Ad26.COV2.S COVID-19 vaccine or a placebo.

The V and J genes are TRBV4-3 and TRBJ2-7; 10 nucleotides match TRBD2. CDR1 and CDR2 from the germline V gene are LGHNA and YSLEER. Germline trimming cut 0 bases from V and 4 bases from J; bases unmatched to any gene: 15. The CDR3 has 19 amino acids. CDR3 nucleotide sequence: TGCGCCAGCAGCCAAGAATTGGGGACTAGCGAGTCTTTTGCGTACGAGCAGTACTTC. Translation: CASSQELGTSESFAYEQYF.

J is TRBJ2-3 and V is TRBV4-3; the match to TRBD2 covers 13 bases. CDR1 LGHNA and CDR2 YSLEER come from the germline V gene. This CDR3 is 20 amino acids long. The V and J ends lost 0 bases and 0 bases, in that order; junction bases with no gene match: 9. CDR3 nucleotide sequence: TGCGCCAGCAGCCAAGATAAACTAGCGGGGGGGTTGACTAGCACAGATACGCAGTATTTT. Translated, it gives CASSQDKLAGGLTSTDTQYF.

V and J are TRBV14 and TRBJ2-2, with 15 bases aligning to TRBD2. Germline CDR1 reads SGHDN; CDR2 reads FVKESK. The CDR3 spans 20 residues. The ends lost 0 bases at V and 6 bases at J; junction bases unmatched: 11. The CDR3 region has the DNA TGTGCCAGCAGCCAAGATCCCTGGACTAGCGGGGGGGCCAGGGCCGGGGAGCTGTTTTTT. As protein: CASSQDPWTSGGARAGELFF.

The CDR3 bases are TGCGCCAGCAGCTTCGGTGGGGGGGCTGGCACAGATACGCAGTATTTT. Translated: CASSFGGGAGTDTQYF. The chain is built from TRBV5-1 and TRBJ2-3; D perhaps matches TRBD2 (7 bases). CDR3 size: 16 residues. The germline V gene has CDR1 SGHRS and CDR2 YFSETQ. The V and J ends lost 2 bases and 1 base respectively, with 14 bases between them.

V usage is TRBV3-1 (or the pseudogene TRBV3-2) and J usage is TRBJ2-7; D is undetermined. The ends were cut back, 4 bases at V and 3 bases at J, with 10 bases in the middle. CDR1 and CDR2 from the germline V gene are LGHDT and YNNKEL (reference sequence). The CDR3 is made up of 13 amino acids. CDR3 loop: CASSLRTNYEQYF. DNA of the CDR3: TGTGCCAGCAGCCTGAGAACGAACTACGAGCAGTACTTC.

The chain carries TRBV19 and TRBJ1-6; possible D gene TRBD1, 5 bases. V lost 7 bases to trimming and J lost 5 bases, with 15 bases between them. The CDR3 is 15 amino acids. Looked up from germline, CDR1 is LNHDA and CDR2 is SQIVND (reference sequence). Here the CDR3 DNA reads TGTGCCAGTAAACTGGGGGAAATGGATAATTCACCCCTCCACTTT. Protein: CASKLGEMDNSPLHF.

The rearrangement uses TRBV7-9 and TRBJ1-2, with 9 bases identical to TRBD1. With V trimmed by 6 bases and J by 5 bases, 7 bases remained unmatched. The CDR3 runs to 14 residues. CDR1 is SEHNR, CDR2 FQNEAQ, per germline (reference sequence). Here the CDR3 DNA reads TGTGCCAGCAGATATCCGGGACAGGGTTATGGCTACACCTTC. Protein product: CASRYPGQGYGYTF.

In this sample, this clone turned up a few times. The rearrangement links TRBV9 to TRBJ2-2, with D possibly TRBD1 on 5 matching bases. CDR1 is SGDLS and CDR2 is YYNGEE in the germline V gene. V dropped 4 bases and J dropped 0 bases, with 13 bases sitting between them. There are 16 residues in the CDR3. The DNA for the CDR3 is TGTGCCAGCAGCTACGGTGAAGGGGCGAACACCGGGGAGCTGTTTTTT. The encoded protein is CASSYGEGANTGELFF.

The V and J genes are TRBV4-1 and TRBJ1-4; TRBD1 matches at 7 bases. V trimming: 1 base; J trimming: 5 bases; junction bases outside the gene matches: 4. Germline CDR1 MGHRA, CDR2 YSYEKL. The CDR3 length is 15 residues. The CDR3 spells CASSQVGQTNEKLFF. CDR3 sequence (DNA): TGCGCCAGCAGCCAAGTGGGACAGACGAATGAAAAACTGTTTTTT.

This sequence joins TRBV3-1 (or the pseudogene TRBV3-2) and TRBJ2-3; D not resolved. Trimming cost V 0 bases and J 6 bases, with 7 bases left between them. This CDR3 has 13 amino acids. Germline V gives CDR1 LGHDT, CDR2 YNNKEL (reference sequence). DNA of the CDR3: TGTGCCAGCAGCCAAGATATTCAGGATACGCAGTATTTT. This codes for CASSQDIQDTQYF.

V is TRBV7-2 and J is TRBJ2-1; the D gene is possibly TRBD1 (6 bases). Deletions cut 8 bases from V and 2 bases from J, with 7 bases between. CDR1 and CDR2 (germline): SGHTA, FQGNSA. This CDR3 comprises 12 residues. The CDR3 sequence: CASGTTYNEQFF. DNA of the CDR3: TGTGCCAGCGGGACAACCTACAATGAGCAGTTCTTC.

V is TRBV19 and J is TRBJ1-6; D is unresolved. The V end lost 5 bases, the J end lost 0 bases, and 5 bases lay between the germline ends. Looked up from germline, CDR1 is LNHDA and CDR2 is SQIVND (reference sequence). This CDR3 spans 14 amino acids. The CDR3 sequence: CASSWVSYNSPLHF. The CDR3 nucleotides are TGTGCCAGTAGTTGGGTCTCCTATAATTCACCCCTCCACTTT.

This chain uses TRBV13 with TRBJ2-7, with TRBD2 as a possible D gene (6 bases). The germline V gene encodes CDR1 PRHDT and CDR2 FYEKMQ (reference sequence). V was cut by 1 base and J by 0 bases, with 10 bases left in between. CDR3 length: 15 amino acids. The CDR3 region is CASSLEEGNSYEQYF. The CDR3 nucleotides are TGTGCCAGCAGCTTAGAGGAGGGGAACTCCTACGAGCAGTACTTC.

The chain employs TRBV7-2 and TRBJ2-5; no clear D. The CDR3 contains 12 residues. Trimming took off 1 base at V and 9 bases at J, with 9 bases between the two ends. The V gene's germline CDR1 is SGHTA and CDR2 FQGNSA. CDR3: CASSLVAVAQYF. DNA of the CDR3: TGTGCCAGCAGCTTAGTGGCGGTCGCCCAGTACTTC.

The chain has TRBV28 and TRBJ1-4; tentatively, D is TRBD1 (6 bases). The V and J ends lost 6 bases and 8 bases respectively, with 25 bases between them. Germline values: CDR1 MDHEN, CDR2 SYDVKM. The CDR3 is 17 residues long. The CDR3 sequence: CASSLHKLQGREEKLFF. The CDR3 bases are TGTGCCAGCAGCTTACACAAATTACAGGGAAGGGAGGAAAAACTGTTTTTT.

This chain connects TRBV5-4 to TRBJ1-2; TRBD1 might be the D (5 bases). The CDR3 consists of 13 residues. Trimming shortened V by 0 bases and J by 5 bases, and 8 bases separated the two germline ends. The germline V gene has CDR1 SGHNT and CDR2 YYREEE (reference sequence). Here the CDR3 DNA reads TGTGCCAGCAGCTTGGAGGGACTTTATGGCTACACCTTC. This gives the protein CASSLEGLYGYTF.

This clone was recorded once. V gene TRBV20-1 combines with J gene TRBJ2-1, with 8 bases identical to TRBD2. The CDR3 is made up of 14 amino acids. The junction had 5 bases not matched to a gene; V was cut back by 3 bases and J by 4 bases. Germline V lookup: CDR1 DFQATT, CDR2 SNEGSKA (reference sequence). CDR3 nucleotide sequence: TGCAGTGCTAGTCTGGGCGGGGGGTACAATGAGCAGTTCTTC. This codes for CSASLGGGYNEQFF.

The chain links TRBV5-4 to TRBJ2-7; 9 nucleotides agree with TRBD1. Germline V gives CDR1 SGHNT, CDR2 YYREEE (reference sequence). Unmatched junction bases numbered 6, after V lost 2 bases and J lost 3 bases. CDR3 length: 15 residues. The DNA for the CDR3 is TGTGCCAGCAGCTTAGGCGGGACAGGGAGCTACGAGCAGTACTTC. Its translation is CASSLGGTGSYEQYF. Variable domain in full (rest from reference TRBV5-4 and TRBJ2-7): ETGVTQSPTHLIKTRGQQVTLRCSSQSGHNTVSWYQQALGQGPQFIFQYYREEENGRGNFPPRFSGLQFPNYSSELNVNALELDDSALYLCASSLGGTGSYEQYFGPGTRLTVT.

The chain uses TRBV11-2 and TRBJ2-5; tentative D call: TRBD2 (7 bases). This CDR3 has 16 amino acids. The germline gives CDR1 SGHAT, CDR2 FQNNGV. Between the trimmed V and J ends, which lost 5 bases and 3 bases, there was a span of 19 bases. The CDR3, as DNA: TGTGCCAGCAGCCCGTTGGGGGGGCGGGGTAAAGAGACCCAGTACTTC. Translation gives CASSPLGGRGKETQYF.

V usage is TRBV6-5 and J usage is TRBJ2-7; D not certain. The germline V gene encodes CDR1 MNHEY and CDR2 SVGAGI. Trimming left V 8 bases short and J 4 bases short, with 21 bases between. The CDR3 has 15 amino acids. CDR3 protein: CASPHEAGVVYEQYF. DNA for the CDR3: TGTGCCAGCCCCCACGAGGCAGGCGTAGTTTACGAGCAGTACTTC.

Here the CDR3 DNA reads TGTGCCACCGAGGGACCGGGACAGAATTCACCCCTCCACTTT. Translated: CATEGPGQNSPLHF. The chain employs TRBV28 and TRBJ1-6, with 7 bases lining up with TRBD1. The length of the CDR3 is 14 residues. Germline V CDR1 and CDR2: MDHEN, SYDVKM. The trim removed 10 bases at V and 7 bases at J, leaving 10 bases unmatched. Supplemented by reference TRBV28 and TRBJ1-6, the full variable domain reads DVKVTQSSRYLVKRTGEKVFLECVQDMDHENMFWYRQDPGLGLRLIYFSYDVKMKEKGDIPEGYSVSREKKERFSLILESASTNQTSMYLCATEGPGQNSPLHFGNGTRLTVT.

The chain joins TRBV4-1 to TRBJ2-3; D possibly uses TRBD1 or TRBD2 (5 bases each). With 3 bases removed from V and 1 base from J, the gap between germline ends came to 11 bases. CDR3 length equals 15 residues. Germline V gene data show CDR1 as MGHRA and CDR2 as YSYEKL. The CDR3 loop is CASSQGDSGTDTQYF. CDR3 nucleotide sequence: TGCGCCAGCAGCCAGGGGGATTCTGGCACAGATACGCAGTATTTT.

The V and J genes are TRBV10-3 and TRBJ2-3, with 8 bases identical to TRBD1. The CDR3 has 15 amino acids. CDR1 is ENHRY and CDR2 is SYGVKD in the germline V gene. V shed 5 bases, J shed 2 bases, and the junction held 6 bases outside the gene matches. CDR3 in amino acids: CAISKGTGHTDTQYF. As DNA, the CDR3 is TGTGCCATCAGTAAGGGGACAGGACACACAGATACGCAGTATTTT.

The chain carries TRBV2 and TRBJ1-1; TRBD1 might be the D (5 bases). The V gene's germline CDR1 is SNHLY and CDR2 FYNNEI. Trimming removed 4 bases from V and 3 bases from J, with 9 bases in between. The CDR3 spans 13 residues. The CDR3 region is CASSARVDTEAFF. The CDR3 DNA is TGTGCCAGCAGTGCCAGGGTGGACACTGAAGCTTTCTTT.

The chain joins TRBV6-5 to TRBJ1-1; 10 bases align to TRBD1. Germline loops: CDR1 MNHEY, CDR2 SVGAGI. The CDR3 is 14 residues long. The junction had 8 bases not matched to a gene; V was cut back by 5 bases and J by 8 bases. CDR3 residues: CASSRHRTGGEAFF. DNA of the CDR3: TGTGCCAGCAGTCGCCACAGGACAGGGGGGGAAGCTTTCTTT.

This clone was seen a single time. The CDR3 sequence is CASSKGPGGQDADTQYF. CDR3 nucleotide sequence: TGTGCCAGCAGCAAAGGTCCCGGGGGCCAGGATGCAGATACGCAGTATTTT. V usage is TRBV21-1 and J usage is TRBJ2-3. TRBV21-1 corresponds to a pseudogene. This CDR3 region has 17 residues.

The chain combines TRBV6-2 or TRBV6-3 with TRBJ2-3; D perhaps matches TRBD2 (6 bases). Per the germline V gene, CDR1 is MNHEY and CDR2 is SVGEGT. The CDR3 length is 14 residues. V was cut by 4 bases and J by 2 bases, with 10 bases left in between. CDR3 protein: CASSFGLPTDTQYF. The DNA of the CDR3 is TGTGCCAGCAGTTTCGGACTACCCACAGATACGCAGTATTTT.

The V and J genes are TRBV7-6 and TRBJ2-5; 15 nucleotides line up with TRBD2. V shed 0 bases and J 2 bases; nucleotides not matched to a gene: 10. The CDR3 has 20 amino acids. Germline V gives CDR1 SGHVS, CDR2 FNYEAQ. CDR3 residues: CASSLATSGLAGGQQETQYF. CDR3 coding DNA: TGTGCCAGCAGCTTAGCGACCTCGGGACTAGCGGGGGGCCAGCAAGAGACCCAGTACTTC.